This is a list of T cell receptor beta chains from one sample in a study of graft-versus-host responses after intestinal transplantation. Clones were sequenced by immunoSEQ multiplex PCR, and TCRdb holds only the in-frame ones, with some missing. This sample has over 100,000 clones, with about 90% found just once. Their specific antigens are unknown. Sequencing used unstimulated CD4+ T cells sorted from spleen or lymph node cells, obtained before intestinal transplant. The receptors come from a human donor who received an intestinal transplant. Each CDR3 is given with its conserved first and last residue. The order of the fields is CDR3 protein, V gene.

CSAHPSPLHF	TRBV20-1
CASRRTSGGNEQFF	TRBV2
CASSLNRGNYEQYF	TRBV5-1
CASSYEGRNTEAFF	TRBV6-5
CASSLGTGDSPLHF	TRBV5-1
CAGVEYLDTQYF	TRBV4-1
CASSRDSHTGELFF	TRBV2
CASSLGYRYGYTF	TRBV5-4
CASSVAYGTSGGGTQYF	TRBV9
CASSLRAGGVGANVLTF	TRBV5-1
CASSPRNNEQFF	TRBV7-9
CASSLGNRGGDTIYF	TRBV7-2
CASRDRGLNSNQPQHF	TRBV19
CASSEPTGGGSYNEQFF	TRBV10-2
CASSMTGGAGNTIYF	TRBV6-5
CASSATQAPGQANSGANVLTF	TRBV9
CASSDGFSYEQYF	TRBV6-5
CASPFYNEQFF	TRBV12-2
CASSLTGLAGLNTQYF	TRBV5-6
CASSLAGGPETQYF	TRBV5-1
CASSFKVGAGNTEAFF	TRBV5-1
CASTPQGGGLDTQYF	TRBV6-1
CASGLGLAGGETQYF	TRBV12-5
CASSLVVGYATNEKLFF	TRBV7-9
CASTSGQGIGSNTEAFF	TRBV28
CASSLLQGPSYNSPLHF	TRBV5-1
CASRRTGSDTQYF	TRBV6-5
CASSVGLAGGTGELFF	TRBV9
CASSLPGQGSTEAFF	TRBV6-5
CASSFFKNTEAFF	TRBV27
CASSFYRVNTGELFF	TRBV11-2
CASRVTSGGPIRGKYF	TRBV2
CAISRGVAAGELFF	TRBV10-3
CASSVLTAAGPDSPLHF	TRBV9
CASSLEGQSQPQHF	TRBV5-1
CAISGAATQHNYGYTF	TRBV10-3
CATSRGLAGTDTQYF	TRBV15
CSSSGTNYGYTF	TRBV29-1
CASRDNGNSPLHF	TRBV6-6
CASSLATASGKSTDTQYF	TRBV5-1
CASRLQVNQPQHF	TRBV6-6
CASSLVAGLAGGLLDNEQFF	TRBV5-1
CASSPSGSVLSGELFF	TRBV7-2
CAIRPTWGSTYEQYF	TRBV10-3
CASSSDVEKLFF	TRBV28
CASSQAARREQYF	TRBV16
CASSSRRHSPYNEQFF	TRBV7-3
CASSGTVQETQYF	TRBV25-1
CASRGTSGVPGELFF	TRBV4-2